This T cell receptor (beta chain) came from a study of blood T cell repertoires in COVID-19. The data were produced by immunoSEQ multiplex PCR, yet TCRdb's version contains in-frame clones alone and is incomplete. The profile shows some 200,000 clones, around nine tenths of them singletons. This clone was picked up a small number of times. The germline CDR1 and CDR2 sequences are LNHDA and SQIVND (reference sequence). Trimming cost V 6 bases and J 3 bases, with 12 bases left between them. The CDR3 runs 14 residues. The TCR originated in a man in his late teens or twenties with active or convalescent COVID-19. Sequencing was done on a sample of peripheral blood. This chain links TRBV19 with TRBJ1-5, with D uncertain. CDR3 DNA: TGTGCCAGTAGACTTGGAGGTGTCAATCAGCCCCAGCATTTT. Translation: CASRLGGVNQPQHF.